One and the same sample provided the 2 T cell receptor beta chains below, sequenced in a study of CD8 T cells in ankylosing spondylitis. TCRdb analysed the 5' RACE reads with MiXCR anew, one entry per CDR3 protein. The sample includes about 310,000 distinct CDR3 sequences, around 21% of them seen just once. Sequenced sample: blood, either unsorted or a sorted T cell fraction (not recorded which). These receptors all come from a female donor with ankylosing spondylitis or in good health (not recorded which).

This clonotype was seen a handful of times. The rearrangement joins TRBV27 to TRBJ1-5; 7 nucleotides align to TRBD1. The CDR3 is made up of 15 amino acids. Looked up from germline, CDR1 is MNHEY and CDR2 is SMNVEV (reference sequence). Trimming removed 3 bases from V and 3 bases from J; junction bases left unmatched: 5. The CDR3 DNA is TGTGCCAGCAGTTTGTTCGGGACAGCCAATCAGCCCCAGCATTTT. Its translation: CASSLFGTANQPQHF.

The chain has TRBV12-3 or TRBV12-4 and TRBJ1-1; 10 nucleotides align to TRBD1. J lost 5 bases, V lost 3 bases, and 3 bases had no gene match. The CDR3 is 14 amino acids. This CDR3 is CASSLGTGVTEAFF. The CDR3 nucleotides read TGTGCCAGCAGTTTGGGGACAGGGGTGACTGAAGCTTTCTTT.